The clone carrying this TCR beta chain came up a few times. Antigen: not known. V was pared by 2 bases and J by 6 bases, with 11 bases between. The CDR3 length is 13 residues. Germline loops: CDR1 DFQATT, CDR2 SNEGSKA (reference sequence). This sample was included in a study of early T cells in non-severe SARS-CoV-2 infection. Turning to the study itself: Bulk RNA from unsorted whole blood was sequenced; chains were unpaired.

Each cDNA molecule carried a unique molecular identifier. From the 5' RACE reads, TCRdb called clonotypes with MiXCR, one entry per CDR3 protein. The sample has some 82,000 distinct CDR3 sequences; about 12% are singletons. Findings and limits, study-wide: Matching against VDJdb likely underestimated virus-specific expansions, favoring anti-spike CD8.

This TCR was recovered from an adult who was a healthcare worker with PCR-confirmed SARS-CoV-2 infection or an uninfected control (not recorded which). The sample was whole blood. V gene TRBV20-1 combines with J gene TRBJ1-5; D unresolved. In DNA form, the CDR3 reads TGCAGTGCTAGACAGATAGGAGGTCAGCCCCAGCATTTT. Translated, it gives CSARQIGGQPQHF.